This entry describes one TCR beta chain. Antigen specificity is unknown. It was with 60 Vbeta and 13 Jbeta primers that the PCR ran. Profiled with immunoSEQ multiplex PCR; TCRdb holds only in-frame clones, not every one. The data show fewer than 50,000 clones, with 66% seen just once and roughly a sixth held by the top ten. These data are taken from a study of cytomegalovirus exposure and HLA in healthy donors. Study-wide points: It was 160 or so TCR beta chains that were listed as cytomegalovirus-associated.

Germline assignment: CDR1 SGHVS and CDR2 FNYEAQ. This CDR3 spans 15 amino acids. V was pared by 5 bases and J by 0 bases, with 4 bases of the junction left unmatched. Although they were nominally healthy when sampled, donors likely had unrecorded immune exposures. The origin of this receptor is a man in his forties or fifties in good health and CMV-seropositive. V and J are TRBV7-6 and TRBJ1-5, with 7 bases that match TRBD1. The sample comprised PBMCs. CDR3 in amino acids: CASSPRTGSNQPQHF. The CDR3 DNA sequence: TGTGCCAGCAGCCCCCGGACAGGTAGCAATCAGCCCCAGCATTTT.